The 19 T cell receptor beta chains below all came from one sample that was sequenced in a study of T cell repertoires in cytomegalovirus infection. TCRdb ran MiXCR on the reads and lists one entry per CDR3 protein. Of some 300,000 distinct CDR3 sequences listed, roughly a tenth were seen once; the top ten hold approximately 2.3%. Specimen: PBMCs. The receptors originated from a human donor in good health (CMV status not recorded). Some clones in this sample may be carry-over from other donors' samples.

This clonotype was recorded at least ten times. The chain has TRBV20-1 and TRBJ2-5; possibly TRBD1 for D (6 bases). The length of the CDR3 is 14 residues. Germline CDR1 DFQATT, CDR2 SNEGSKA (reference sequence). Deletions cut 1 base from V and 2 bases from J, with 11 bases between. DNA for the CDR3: TGCAGTGCTAGAGGCCAGGGGTGGCAAGAGACCCAGTACTTC. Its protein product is CSARGQGWQETQYF.

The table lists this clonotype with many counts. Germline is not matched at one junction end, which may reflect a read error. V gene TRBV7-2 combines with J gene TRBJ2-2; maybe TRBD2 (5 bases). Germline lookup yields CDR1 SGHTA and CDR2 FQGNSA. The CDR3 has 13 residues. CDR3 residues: CASTLTRTGELFF. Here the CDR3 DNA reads TGTGCCAGCACCTTAACTAGAACCGGGGAGCTGTTTTTT.

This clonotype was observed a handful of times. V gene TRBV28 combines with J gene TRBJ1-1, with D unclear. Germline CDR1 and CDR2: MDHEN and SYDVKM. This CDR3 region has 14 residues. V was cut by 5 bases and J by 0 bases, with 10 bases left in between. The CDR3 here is CASSNVGLNTEAFF. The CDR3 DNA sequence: TGTGCCAGCAGTAACGTAGGTCTGAACACTGAAGCTTTCTTT.

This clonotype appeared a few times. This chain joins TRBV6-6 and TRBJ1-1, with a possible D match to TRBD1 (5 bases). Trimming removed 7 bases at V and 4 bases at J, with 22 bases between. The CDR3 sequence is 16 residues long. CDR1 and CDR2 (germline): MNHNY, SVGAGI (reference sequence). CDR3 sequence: CASTDGGVFSSTEAFF. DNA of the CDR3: TGTGCCAGCACCGACGGGGGGGTCTTTTCGTCCACTGAAGCTTTCTTT.

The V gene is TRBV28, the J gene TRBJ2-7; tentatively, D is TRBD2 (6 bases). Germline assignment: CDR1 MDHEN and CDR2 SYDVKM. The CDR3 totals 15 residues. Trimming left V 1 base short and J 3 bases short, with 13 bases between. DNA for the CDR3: TGTGCCAGCAGTTTATCCGGGCAGGGAGGCTACGAGCAGTACGTC. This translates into CASSLSGQGGYEQYV.

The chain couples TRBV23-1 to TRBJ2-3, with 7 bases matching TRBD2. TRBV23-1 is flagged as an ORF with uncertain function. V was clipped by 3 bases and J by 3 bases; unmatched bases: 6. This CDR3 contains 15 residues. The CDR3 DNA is TGCGCCAGCAGTCAGGCGGGGGAGTTTACAGATACGCAGTATTTT. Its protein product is CASSQAGEFTDTQYF.

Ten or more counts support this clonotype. CDR3 DNA: TGTGCCAGCAGCCGAGAAGGGGGGACTCCTCAAGGCTACACCTTC. It encodes CASSREGGTPQGYTF. The chain carries TRBV4-2 and TRBJ1-2; the D gene is possibly TRBD1 (6 bases). The CDR3 has 15 amino acids. Deletions cut 4 bases from V and 8 bases from J, with 20 bases between. CDR1 LGHNA and CDR2 YNFKEQ come from the germline V gene.

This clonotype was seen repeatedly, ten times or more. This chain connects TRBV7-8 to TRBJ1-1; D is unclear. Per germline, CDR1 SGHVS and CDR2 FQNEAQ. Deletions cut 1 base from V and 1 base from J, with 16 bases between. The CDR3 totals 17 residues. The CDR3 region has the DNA TGTGCCAGCAGCTTAGAAGGGCGGCTTTTTACGAACACTGAAGCTTTCTTT. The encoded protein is CASSLEGRLFTNTEAFF.

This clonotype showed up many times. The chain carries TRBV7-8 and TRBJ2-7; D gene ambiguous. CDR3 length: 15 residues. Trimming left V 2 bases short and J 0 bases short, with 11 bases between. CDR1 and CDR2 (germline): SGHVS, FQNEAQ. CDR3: CASSLQPGLSYEQYF. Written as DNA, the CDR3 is TGTGCCAGCAGCTTACAACCAGGTCTCTCCTACGAGCAGTACTTC.

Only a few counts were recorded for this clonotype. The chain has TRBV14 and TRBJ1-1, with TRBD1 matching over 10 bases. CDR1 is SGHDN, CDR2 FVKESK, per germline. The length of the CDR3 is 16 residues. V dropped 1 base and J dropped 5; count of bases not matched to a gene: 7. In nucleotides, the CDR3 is TGTGCCAGCAGCCAAGCCTATCCGGGACAGGGGACTGAAGCTTTCTTT. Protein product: CASSQAYPGQGTEAFF.

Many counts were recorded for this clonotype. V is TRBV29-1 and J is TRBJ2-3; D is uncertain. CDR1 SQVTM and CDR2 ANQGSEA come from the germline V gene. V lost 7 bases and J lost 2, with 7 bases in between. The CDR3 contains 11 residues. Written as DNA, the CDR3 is TGCAGCGCAGACTTCACAGATACGCAGTATTTT. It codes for CSADFTDTQYF.

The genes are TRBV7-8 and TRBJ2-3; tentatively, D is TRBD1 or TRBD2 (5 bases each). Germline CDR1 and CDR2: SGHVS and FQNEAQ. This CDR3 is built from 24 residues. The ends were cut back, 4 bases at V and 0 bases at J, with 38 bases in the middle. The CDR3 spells CASSSPLYGERGTTSVPSTDTQYF. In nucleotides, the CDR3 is TGTGCCAGCAGCTCCCCCCTCTATGGGGAGAGGGGTACCACTTCCGTACCAAGCACAGATACGCAGTATTTT.

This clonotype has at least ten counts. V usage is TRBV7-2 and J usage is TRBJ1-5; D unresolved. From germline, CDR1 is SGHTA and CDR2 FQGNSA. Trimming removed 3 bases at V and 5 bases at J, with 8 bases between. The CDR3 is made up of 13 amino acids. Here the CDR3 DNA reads TGTGCCAGCAGCTTCGGCGGCCATCAGCCCCAGCATTTT. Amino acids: CASSFGGHQPQHF. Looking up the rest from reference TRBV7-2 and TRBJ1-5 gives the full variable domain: GAGVSQSPSNKVTEKGKDVELRCDPISGHTALYWYRQSLGQGLEFLIYFQGNSAPDKSGLPSDRFSAERTGGSVSTLTIQRTQQEDSAVYLCASSFGGHQPQHFGDGTRLSIL.

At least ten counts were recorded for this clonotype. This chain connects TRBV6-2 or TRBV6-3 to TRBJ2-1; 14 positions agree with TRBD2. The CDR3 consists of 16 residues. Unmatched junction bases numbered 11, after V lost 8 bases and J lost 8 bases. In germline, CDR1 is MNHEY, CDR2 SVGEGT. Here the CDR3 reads CASSTSGGANLDEQFF. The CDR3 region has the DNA TGTGCCAGCTCGACTAGCGGGGGGGCTAACCTGGATGAGCAGTTCTTC.

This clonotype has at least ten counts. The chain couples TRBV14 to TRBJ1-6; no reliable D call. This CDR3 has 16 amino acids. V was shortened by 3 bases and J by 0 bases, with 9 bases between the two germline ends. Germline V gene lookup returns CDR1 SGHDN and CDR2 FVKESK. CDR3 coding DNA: TGTGCCAGCAGCCAGGGCAGACCCTCCTATAATTCACCCCTCCACTTT. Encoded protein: CASSQGRPSYNSPLHF.

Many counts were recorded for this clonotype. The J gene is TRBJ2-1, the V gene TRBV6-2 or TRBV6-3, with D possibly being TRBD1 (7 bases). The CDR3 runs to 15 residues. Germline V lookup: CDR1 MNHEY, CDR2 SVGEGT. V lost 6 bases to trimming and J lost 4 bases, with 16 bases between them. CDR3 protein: CASSHGGQIYNEQFF. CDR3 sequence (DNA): TGTGCCAGCAGCCACGGGGGACAGATATACAATGAGCAGTTCTTC.

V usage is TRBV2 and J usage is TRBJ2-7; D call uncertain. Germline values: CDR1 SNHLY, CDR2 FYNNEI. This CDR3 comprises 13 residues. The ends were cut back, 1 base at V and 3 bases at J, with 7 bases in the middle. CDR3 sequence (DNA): TGTGCCAGCAGTGAAGGGCGCCTCTACGAGCAGTACTTC. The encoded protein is CASSEGRLYEQYF.

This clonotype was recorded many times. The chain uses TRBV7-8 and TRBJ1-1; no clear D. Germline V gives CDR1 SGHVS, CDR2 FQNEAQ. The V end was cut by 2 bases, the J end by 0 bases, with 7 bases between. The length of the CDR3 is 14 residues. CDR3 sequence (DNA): TGTGCCAGCAGCTTAATGTCCTTGAACACTGAAGCTTTCTTT. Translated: CASSLMSLNTEAFF.

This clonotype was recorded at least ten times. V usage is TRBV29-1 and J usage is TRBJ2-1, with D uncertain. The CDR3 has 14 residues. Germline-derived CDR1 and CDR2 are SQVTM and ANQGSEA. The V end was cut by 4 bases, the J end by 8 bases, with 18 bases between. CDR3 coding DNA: TGCAGCGTTGGGCCCCAGCTTGGGTCCGATGAGCAGTTCTTC. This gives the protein CSVGPQLGSDEQFF.